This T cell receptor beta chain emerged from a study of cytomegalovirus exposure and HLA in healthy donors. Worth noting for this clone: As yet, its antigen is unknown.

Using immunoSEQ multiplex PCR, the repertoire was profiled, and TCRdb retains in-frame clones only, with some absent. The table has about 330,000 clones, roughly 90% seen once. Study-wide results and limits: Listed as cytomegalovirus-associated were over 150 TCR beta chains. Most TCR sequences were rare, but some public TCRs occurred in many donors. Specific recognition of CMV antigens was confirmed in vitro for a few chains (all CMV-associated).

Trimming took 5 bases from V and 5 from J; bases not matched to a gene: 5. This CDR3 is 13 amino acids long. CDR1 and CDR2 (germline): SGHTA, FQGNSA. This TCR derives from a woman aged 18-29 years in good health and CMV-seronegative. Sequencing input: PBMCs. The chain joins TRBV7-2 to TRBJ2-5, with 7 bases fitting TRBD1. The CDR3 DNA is TGTGCCAGCAGCCGACAGGGTCGGGAGACCCAGTACTTC. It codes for CASSRQGRETQYF.